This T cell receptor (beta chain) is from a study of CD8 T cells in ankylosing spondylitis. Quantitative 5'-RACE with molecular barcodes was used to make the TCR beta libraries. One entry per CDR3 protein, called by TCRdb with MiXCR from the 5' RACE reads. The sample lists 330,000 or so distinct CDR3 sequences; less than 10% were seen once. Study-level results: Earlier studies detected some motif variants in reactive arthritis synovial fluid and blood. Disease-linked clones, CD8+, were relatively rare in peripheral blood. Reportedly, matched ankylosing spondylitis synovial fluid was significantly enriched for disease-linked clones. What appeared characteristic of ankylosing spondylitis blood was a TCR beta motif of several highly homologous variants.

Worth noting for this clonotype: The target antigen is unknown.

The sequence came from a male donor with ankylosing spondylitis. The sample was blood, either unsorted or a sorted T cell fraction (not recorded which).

Here the CDR3 reads CASSIGTANQPQHF. For the CDR3, the DNA is TGCGCCAGCAGCATAGGGACGGCGAATCAGCCCCAGCATTTT. V usage is TRBV5-1 and J usage is TRBJ1-5, with D perhaps matching TRBD1 (5 bases). The V gene lost 4 bases and the J gene lost 4 bases, with 12 bases spanning the gap. Looked up from germline, CDR1 is SGHRS and CDR2 is YFSETQ. The CDR3 has 14 residues.